This T cell receptor (beta chain) was identified during a study of radiotherapy plus CTLA-4 blockade in lung cancer. Study-level information: Objective responses emerged in 15% to 20% of patients, and roughly 30% attained disease control.

Study findings and constraints: Clones derived from tumor TCRs expanded in blood after radiotherapy plus ipilimumab. It was early blood T cell clone dynamics, with interferon-beta, that reportedly best predicted response.

Those with chemo-refractory metastatic non-small-cell lung cancer were treated with focal radiation combined with CTLA-4 blockade using ipilimumab. Germline V CDR1 and CDR2: LNHDA, SQIVND (reference sequence). The germline V and J ends were trimmed by 4 bases and 5 bases, with 14 bases remaining between them. This CDR3 region has 15 residues. Profiled with immunoSEQ multiplex PCR; TCRdb holds only in-frame clones, not every one. The table has about 25,000 clones, 60% to 85% seen once; the top ten hold more than 3%. Notes on this clone: Its specificity is unknown.

The chain links TRBV19 to TRBJ2-2; possible D gene TRBD2, 6 bases. This TCR came from a human donor with non-small cell lung cancer whose response to radiotherapy plus ipilimumab could not be evaluated. Sequences were derived from peripheral blood, sampled from a patient treated with radiotherapy plus ipilimumab. Here the CDR3 reads CASSSLGRETGELFF. The CDR3 nucleotides are TGTGCCAGTAGTAGCCTGGGTCGGGAGACCGGGGAGCTGTTTTTT.